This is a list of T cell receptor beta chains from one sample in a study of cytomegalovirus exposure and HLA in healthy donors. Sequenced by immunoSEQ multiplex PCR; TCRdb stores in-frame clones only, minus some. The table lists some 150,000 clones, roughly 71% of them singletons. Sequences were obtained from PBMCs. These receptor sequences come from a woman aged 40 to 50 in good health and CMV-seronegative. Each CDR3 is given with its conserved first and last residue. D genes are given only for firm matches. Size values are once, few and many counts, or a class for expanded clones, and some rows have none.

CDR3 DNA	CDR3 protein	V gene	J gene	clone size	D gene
TGTGCCAGCAGCGGCGCGGGCCTATATGGCTACACCTTC	CASSGAGLYGYTF	TRBV27	TRBJ1-2	-	-
TGTGCCACCAGGGGACAGGGGGCACATGAGCAGTTCTTC	CATRGQGAHEQFF	TRBV28	TRBJ2-1	-	TRBD1
TGTGCCAGCGCTATTCGGAGGACCCAGTACTTC	CASAIRRTQYF	TRBV5-8	TRBJ2-5	once	-
TGTGCCAGCTCACCATATCCCGACTTGAACGAGCAGTACTTC	CASSPYPDLNEQYF	TRBV18	TRBJ2-7	-	-
TGTGCCAGCATCAAGACAGGGTCTCCTGAAGCTTTCTTT	CASIKTGSPEAFF	TRBV6-5	TRBJ1-1	once	TRBD1
TGTGCCAGCTCACCAGACCAGGGCTTAGTTGAGTACTTC	CASSPDQGLVEYF	TRBV18	TRBJ2-7	once	-
TGTGCCAGCAGGGGACAGATCCATGGTAACTATGGCTACACCTTC	CASRGQIHGNYGYTF	TRBV6-1	TRBJ1-2	-	TRBD1
TGTGCCAGCAGTTACTCGCGGGGGCTGGGGACTGAAGCTTTCTTT	CASSYSRGLGTEAFF	TRBV6-5	TRBJ1-1	-	-
TGTGCCAGCAGCCCCAGGACGGGATTTGAAGCTTTCTTT	CASSPRTGFEAFF	TRBV7-2	TRBJ1-1	-	-
TGTGCCAGCTCACCACAGGACTCCACTGAAGCTTTCTTT	CASSPQDSTEAFF	TRBV18	TRBJ1-1	-	-
TGTGCCTGGAGTGTGAGGGTAGGACAGCCCCAGCATTTT	CAWSVRVGQPQHF	TRBV30	TRBJ1-5	-	-
TGCAGTGCTGGACAGGAGACCCAGTACTTC	CSAGQETQYF	TRBV20-1	TRBJ2-5	-	-
TGTGCCAGCAGCGATAGGAGGCAGGGGCTCAAGTACTTC	CASSDRRQGLKYF	TRBV7-2	TRBJ2-7	few	-
TGTGCCAGTAGTGTAGCCGGGACAGGGATTTATGGCTACACCTTC	CASSVAGTGIYGYTF	TRBV19	TRBJ1-2	-	TRBD1
TGCGCCAGCAGCCTATTTGAGGCGGGCTACGAGCAGTACTTC	CASSLFEAGYEQYF	TRBV4-1	TRBJ2-7	-	-
TGTGCCATCAGTGAGTCGAGTGGAAACACCATATATTTT	CAISESSGNTIYF	TRBV10-3	TRBJ1-3	few	-
TGTGCCAGCAGTGACCCGGGACAGGGGAGATACGAGCAGTACTTC	CASSDPGQGRYEQYF	TRBV6-1	TRBJ2-7	-	TRBD1
TGTGCCAGCAGCTTACGAGGCGCGGCACTAGATGGCTACACCTTC	CASSLRGAALDGYTF	TRBV7-9	TRBJ1-2	-	-
TGTGCCAGCTTGCGCGTCTCTAACTATGGCTACACCTTC	CASLRVSNYGYTF	TRBV28	TRBJ1-2	-	-
TGCGCCAGCAGCTCACCTGGCGGAGGGAAGTCCTATGGCTACACCTTC	CASSSPGGGKSYGYTF	TRBV5-1	TRBJ1-2	-	-
TGTGCCAGCAGCCCAACTATACTAGCGGGGGGCAATGAGCAGTTCTTC	CASSPTILAGGNEQFF	TRBV7-6	TRBJ2-1	-	TRBD2
TGTGCCAGTTCGGGACAGGGCTCTGGCTACACCTTC	CASSGQGSGYTF	TRBV2	TRBJ1-2	-	TRBD1
TGTGCCACCAGCAGAGCTAGCGGGGGGCCGCAGTACTTC	CATSRASGGPQYF	TRBV15	TRBJ2-7	-	TRBD2
TGTGCCAGCAGCTCGCCGGGACAGCATACCTACGAGCAGTACTTC	CASSSPGQHTYEQYF	TRBV7-3	TRBJ2-7	few	TRBD1
TGTGCCAGCCGGGGCGGACAGGGGGGATCCTACAATGAGCAGTTCTTC	CASRGGQGGSYNEQFF	TRBV19	TRBJ2-1	-	TRBD1
TGTGCCAGCAGCCAAGGTGTGGAGCGTGGAGATACGCAGTATTTT	CASSQGVERGDTQYF	TRBV4-2	TRBJ2-3	-	-
TGTGCCAGCATTCTGGGACAGCTGAACACTGAAGCTTTCTTT	CASILGQLNTEAFF	TRBV28	TRBJ1-1	-	TRBD1
TGTGCCAGCAGCTTACGGCTAGCGGGGGGCGGGGAGACCCAGTACTTC	CASSLRLAGGGETQYF	TRBV13	TRBJ2-5	-	TRBD2
TGTGCCATCAGTGTCGGGGATAATTCACCCCTCCACTTT	CAISVGDNSPLHF	TRBV10-3	TRBJ1-6	-	-
TGTGCCACCAGCAGAGCTACTATGGAAACCCAGTACTTC	CATSRATMETQYF	TRBV15	TRBJ2-5	-	-
TGCGCCAGCAGCCGCGCCGCTTTCGCGGGACCTAACTATGGCTACACCTTC	CASSRAAFAGPNYGYTF	TRBV4-3	TRBJ1-2	-	-
TGCGCCAGCAGCAACGGACAGGGGGCAATGGGATCACCCCTCCACTTT	CASSNGQGAMGSPLHF	TRBV5-1	TRBJ1-6	-	TRBD1
TGCGCCAGCAGCTTGGACATACCGAACACTGAAGCTTTCTTT	CASSLDIPNTEAFF	TRBV5-1	TRBJ1-1	-	-
TGTGCCAGCAGTTCCGACAGGAGAAGCAATCAGCCCCAGCATTTT	CASSSDRRSNQPQHF	TRBV6-5	TRBJ1-5	-	-
TGTGCCTGGAGTAGGACCCGAGGAGGTCAGCCCCAGCATTTT	CAWSRTRGGQPQHF	TRBV30	TRBJ1-5	-	-
TGTGCCTGGAGTGCTGGGACAGGGTCTGAAGCTTTCTTT	CAWSAGTGSEAFF	TRBV30	TRBJ1-1	-	TRBD1
TGCGCCAGCAGCCAAGGATGGGGCCTAGCGGGAGCTTCCTACGAGCAGTACTTC	CASSQGWGLAGASYEQYF	TRBV4-3	TRBJ2-7	-	TRBD2
TGCAGCGTCGAGGGACAGACCAACTATGGCTACACCTTC	CSVEGQTNYGYTF	TRBV29-1	TRBJ1-2	few	TRBD1
TGCGCCAGCAGCCCCAGACAGGGGGAAGGCACTGAAGCTTTCTTT	CASSPRQGEGTEAFF	TRBV4-1	TRBJ1-1	-	TRBD1
TGTGCCAGCAGCTTCGGGTACCAAGAGACCCAGTACTTC	CASSFGYQETQYF	TRBV11-1	TRBJ2-5	-	-
TGTGCCAGCACGAATCGGGTGACTGAAGCTTTCTTT	CASTNRVTEAFF	TRBV2	TRBJ1-1	-	-
TGTGCCAGCAGCGTAGTTGGGCAGGTCCCCTATGGCTACACCTTC	CASSVVGQVPYGYTF	TRBV9	TRBJ1-2	-	-
TGTGCCAGCACGGACTCTGGTCCTAACACCGGGGAGCTGTTTTTT	CASTDSGPNTGELFF	TRBV27	TRBJ2-2	once	-
TGTGCCAGCTCACCACCGTCACACATTAGCACAGATACGCAGTATTTT	CASSPPSHISTDTQYF	TRBV18	TRBJ2-3	-	-
TGTGCCAGCGGGCTAGCGGGGGGGCTCAAAAACATTCAGTACTTC	CASGLAGGLKNIQYF	TRBV2	TRBJ2-4	-	TRBD2
TGTGCCAGCAGCTCAACCTCCAGGGGGCGTGCCTACAATGAGCAGTTCTTC	CASSSTSRGRAYNEQFF	TRBV7-8	TRBJ2-1	few	TRBD1
TGTGCCAGTAGTATGGGGACAGGGGGACACTCCTACGAGCAGTACTTC	CASSMGTGGHSYEQYF	TRBV19	TRBJ2-7	-	TRBD1
TGCGCCAGCAGTGATAGGACAAGAACACTGAATGCTTTCTTT	CASSDRTRTLNAFF	TRBV10-2	TRBJ1-1	-	-
TGTGCCAGCAGCTTAGGACAGGGGCAAAATAACTATGGCTACACCTTC	CASSLGQGQNNYGYTF	TRBV7-9	TRBJ1-2	-	TRBD1
TGTGCCAGCAGCCGAGGGCAGCGAAATTCACCCCTCCACTTT	CASSRGQRNSPLHF	TRBV14	TRBJ1-6	-	-
TGTGCCAGTAGTATAGGACCGAGCGGGGAGGACATGAACACTGAAGCTTTCTTT	CASSIGPSGEDMNTEAFF	TRBV19	TRBJ1-1	-	-
TGCAGCGTTGACAGGGGGCGGGATGGCTACACCTTC	CSVDRGRDGYTF	TRBV29-1	TRBJ1-2	-	TRBD1
TGTGCCAGCAGTCCCCTAGTTATTGGAAGCTCCTACGAGCAGTACTTC	CASSPLVIGSSYEQYF	TRBV27	TRBJ2-7	-	-
TGCGCCAGCAGCTTGGCCCGGTCAGGGCCCTACAATGAGCAGTTCTTC	CASSLARSGPYNEQFF	TRBV5-1	TRBJ2-1	-	-
TGTGCCAGCAGCTTGGCCCAGGGGGCGGGAGGCTACACCTTC	CASSLAQGAGGYTF	TRBV5-4	TRBJ1-2	-	TRBD1
TGCGCCAGCAGTGAACCAGACTCGGGAGAGACCCAGTACTTC	CASSEPDSGETQYF	TRBV10-1	TRBJ2-5	-	-
TGTGCCAGCAGTGCAAACCCGACAGTTCAGCCCCAGCATTTT	CASSANPTVQPQHF	TRBV28	TRBJ1-5	-	-
TGTGCCAGCCTGAACGCGGGAATCTCCTACGAGCAGTACTTC	CASLNAGISYEQYF	TRBV2	TRBJ2-7	-	-